What follows is one T cell receptor beta chain and its context. This entry is derived from a study of blood T cell repertoires in COVID-19. As for the study in general: Sites in the United States, Italy and Spain provided acute and convalescent COVID-19 samples.

The CDR3 has 18 residues. Method: immunoSEQ multiplex PCR; TCRdb's copy keeps in-frame clones and lacks some. The sample has 200,000 to 250,000 clones, roughly 80% seen once; the top ten hold around 5.1%. This TCR came from a woman in her 70s with acute or convalescent COVID-19. The sample taken for sequencing was peripheral blood. The rearrangement uses TRBV21-1 and TRBJ2-1; the table's D call, TRBD2, has no DNA check behind it. TRBV21-1 is described as a pseudogene. The CDR3 region is CASSRGSSGSGSYNEQFF. Here the CDR3 DNA reads TGTGCCAGCAGCCGCGGTTCGAGCGGGAGTGGGTCCTACAATGAGCAGTTCTTC.